This TCR beta chain was identified during a study of identifying expanded T cells in peripheral blood. This clone was counted between two and nine times. The repertoire was sequenced with immunoSEQ multiplex PCR; TCRdb's copy has only in-frame clones and lacks some. Found here are tens of thousands of clones, nearly 90% of them singletons; the top ten hold less than 6%. The CDR3 is 16 amino acids. V trimming: 0 bases; J trimming: 5 bases; junction bases outside the gene matches: 9. The germline CDR1 and CDR2 sequences are SGHNT and YYREEE (reference sequence). Sequencing used blood. This chain links TRBV5-4 with TRBJ2-5, with TRBD2 identical over 8 bases. The source of this sequence is a person between 18 and 70 years old in good health. CDR3 loop: CASSLDPAGVGETQYF. CDR3 in DNA: TGTGCCAGCAGCTTGGATCCAGCGGGAGTGGGGGAGACCCAGTACTTC.